These 29 T cell receptor beta chains were all obtained from the same sample, sequenced in a study of shared clonotypes between healthy human individuals. The assay was immunoSEQ multiplex PCR, and TCRdb's table has in-frame clones only and misses some. The sample has 600,000 to 800,000 clones, over 55% seen once. Material for sequencing was memory CD4+ T cells sorted from blood. The subset: CD45RA-negative fraction. Receptor source: a woman under 40 in good health.

The gene calls are TRBV29-1 and TRBJ1-1; D may be TRBD1 (6 bases). V was trimmed by 2 bases and J by 2 bases, leaving 9 bases between them. The CDR3 totals 13 residues. The V gene's germline CDR1 is SQVTM and CDR2 ANQGSEA. CDR3 in DNA: TGCAGCGTTGAAAGGACAGATAACACTGAAGCTTTCTTT. This sequence encodes CSVERTDNTEAFF.

This clone was picked up one time. In DNA, the CDR3 is TGTGCCAGCTCACCACGGCAGGGACCCTACGAGCAGTACTTC. It is translated as CASSPRQGPYEQYF. J is TRBJ2-7 and V is TRBV18; the D call may be TRBD1 or TRBD2 (5 bases each). Germline V CDR1 and CDR2: KGHSH, LQKENI. Trimming stripped 1 base from V and 2 bases from J, with 9 bases between. The CDR3 contains 14 residues.

The chain recombines TRBV18 with TRBJ2-7; TRBD1 is a possible D gene (5 bases). The CDR3 runs 15 residues. V was cut by 3 bases and J by 3 bases, with 15 bases left in between. Germline loops: CDR1 KGHSH, CDR2 LQKENI. CDR3 loop: CASSPIQGSNYEQYF. The CDR3 DNA reads as TGTGCCAGCTCACCTATCCAGGGCAGCAACTACGAGCAGTACTTC.

The J gene is TRBJ2-3, the V gene TRBV11-2, with D hard to call. Trimming stripped 2 bases from V and 2 bases from J, with 11 bases between. Germline values: CDR1 SGHAT, CDR2 FQNNGV. The CDR3 length is 15 residues. The CDR3 spells CASSLWLEITDTQYF. The CDR3, as DNA: TGTGCCAGCAGCTTATGGTTGGAAATCACAGATACGCAGTATTTT.

The chain uses TRBV28 and TRBJ1-4; the D gene is possibly TRBD1 (5 bases). The CDR3 is made up of 14 amino acids. In germline, CDR1 is MDHEN, CDR2 SYDVKM. Trimming removed 6 bases from V and 7 bases from J, with 15 bases in between. As DNA, the CDR3 is TGTGCCAGCAGGGTGGGGGACGCATCTGAAAAACTGTTTTTT. Translation: CASRVGDASEKLFF.

The CDR3 nucleotides read TGTGCCAGCAGCCAAGCCGACAGGGGAATAGTCTCTGGAAACACCATATATTTT. Its protein is CASSQADRGIVSGNTIYF. This chain connects TRBV4-2 to TRBJ1-3, with 8 bases matching TRBD1. CDR1 is LGHNA, CDR2 YNFKEQ, per germline. The CDR3 is 18 residues long. V shed 1 base, J shed 0 bases, and the junction held 8 bases outside the gene matches.

The chain combines TRBV2 with TRBJ1-2, with D hard to call. CDR3 length: 12 amino acids. CDR1 is SNHLY and CDR2 is FYNNEI in the germline V gene. The V end lost 6 bases, the J end lost 2 bases, and 7 bases lay between the germline ends. Here the CDR3 reads CASSNKNYGYTF. DNA of the CDR3: TGTGCCAGCAGCAACAAGAACTATGGCTACACCTTC.

This chain joins TRBV11-1 and TRBJ2-6; D is ambiguous. The V gene's germline CDR1 is SGHAT and CDR2 FQDESV (reference sequence). The CDR3 has 16 residues. The V end was cut by 2 bases, the J end by 2 bases, with 10 bases between. As DNA, the CDR3 is TGTGCCAGCAGCTTACAGCCCGCGACTGGGGCCAACGTCCTGACTTTC. Translation gives CASSLQPATGANVLTF.

This clone turned up a few times. The chain joins TRBV5-1 to TRBJ2-5, with D possibly matching TRBD1 (5 bases). Germline assignment: CDR1 SGHRS and CDR2 YFSETQ. The CDR3 extends over 14 amino acids. V shed 2 bases and J shed 5 bases, with 13 bases lying between them. Written as DNA, the CDR3 is TGCGCCAGCAGCTTTGGACCAGGGTCGGAGACCCAGTACTTC. This encodes CASSFGPGSETQYF.

The rearrangement joins TRBV6-5 to TRBJ1-4; TRBD1 agrees at 7 bases. CDR3 size: 15 residues. Losses at the gene ends were 0 bases for V and 8 bases for J; bases not matched to a gene: 6. Germline lookup yields CDR1 MNHEY and CDR2 SVGAGI. The CDR3 DNA reads as TGTGCCAGCAGTTACTCGACAGGGTTCAGCGAAAAACTGTTTTTT. It codes for CASSYSTGFSEKLFF.

The chain combines TRBV15 with TRBJ2-3, with 10 bases fitting TRBD2. CDR3 size: 16 residues. Germline lookup yields CDR1 LNHNV and CDR2 YYDKDF (reference sequence). Trimming removed 3 bases from V and 4 bases from J; junction bases left unmatched: 7. The CDR3, as DNA: TGTGCCACCAGCAGCCTAGCGGGAGACCCACCAGATACGCAGTATTTT. Its protein is CATSSLAGDPPDTQYF.

The chain links TRBV7-1 to TRBJ1-2, with 8 bases lining up with TRBD1. TRBV7-1 is sorted into the ORF group, with uncertain function. The CDR3 loop spans 14 amino acids. V dropped 3 bases and J dropped 8; count of bases not matched to a gene: 8. The CDR3 bases are TGTGCCAGCAGCTCGCTCGGACAGGGAAGGGGCTACACCTTC. Translating gives CASSSLGQGRGYTF.

The CDR3 nucleotides read TGTGCCAGCAGCTTCAATGGGGGAACAGATACGCAGTATTTT. It codes for CASSFNGGTDTQYF. V and J are TRBV7-3 and TRBJ2-3; the D gene could be TRBD1 or TRBD2 (5 bases each). The CDR3 spans 14 residues. From germline, CDR1 is SGHTA and CDR2 FQGTGA. V lost 3 bases and J lost 3, with 10 bases in between.

The J gene is TRBJ1-1, the V gene TRBV28, with 7 positions matching TRBD1. V lost 4 bases to trimming and J lost 7 bases; unmatched junction nucleotides: 9. This CDR3 is 14 amino acids long. Germline V gives CDR1 MDHEN, CDR2 SYDVKM. CDR3 coding DNA: TGTGCCAGCAGTTCGGGACAGTCCTATGGTGAAGCTTTCTTT. It translates to CASSSGQSYGEAFF.

This sequence joins TRBV6-1 and TRBJ1-2; D is undetermined. The CDR3 sequence is 15 residues long. The V end lost 0 bases, the J end lost 6 bases, and 14 bases lay between the germline ends. Germline CDR1 reads MNHNS; CDR2 reads SASEGT. DNA for the CDR3: TGTGCCAGCAGTGAAGCGACGGCTCGCGAGGATGGCTACACCTTC. Protein: CASSEATAREDGYTF.

The J gene is TRBJ2-7, the V gene TRBV4-2; perhaps TRBD2 as D (5 bases). This CDR3 has 13 amino acids. The V end lost 0 bases, the J end lost 5 bases, and 8 bases lay between the germline ends. Germline lookup yields CDR1 LGHNA and CDR2 YNFKEQ. CDR3 DNA: TGTGCCAGCAGCCAAGAGATTAGCGACGAGCAGTACTTC. It codes for CASSQEISDEQYF.

V is TRBV11-2 and J is TRBJ2-3; D not certain. The CDR3 is 15 residues long. CDR1 SGHAT and CDR2 FQNNGV come from the germline V gene. V was trimmed by 1 base and J by 2 bases, leaving 10 bases between them. CDR3 protein: CASSLGAWDTDTQYF. For the CDR3, the DNA is TGTGCCAGCAGCTTAGGGGCTTGGGACACAGATACGCAGTATTTT.

The J gene is TRBJ2-7, the V gene TRBV11-3; 7 nucleotides agree with TRBD2. J gave up 1 base and V 0 bases, and 3 bases lay outside the gene matches. CDR3 size: 15 residues. Germline V gene data show CDR1 as SGHNT and CDR2 as YENEEA. The CDR3 here is CASSLDAGASYEQYF. For the CDR3, the DNA is TGTGCCAGCAGCTTAGATGCGGGAGCGTCCTACGAGCAGTACTTC.

The rearrangement joins TRBV27 to TRBJ2-7, with TRBD2 matching 10 bases. Germline-derived CDR1 and CDR2 are MNHEY and SMNVEV (reference sequence). The CDR3 is 17 residues long. Trimming took 5 bases from V and 5 from J; bases not matched to a gene: 15. The CDR3 bases are TGTGCCAGCAGTCCGGGCGGCGGAGCGGGAGGGTTCCACGAGCAGTACTTC. Residues: CASSPGGGAGGFHEQYF.

The chain carries TRBV5-4 and TRBJ2-3; no clear D. Germline CDR1 SGHNT, CDR2 YYREEE (reference sequence). With 0 bases removed from V and 2 bases from J, the gap between germline ends came to 10 bases. CDR3 size: 15 residues. Here the CDR3 reads CASSLVTGYTDTQYF. In DNA form, the CDR3 reads TGTGCCAGCAGCTTGGTAACCGGATACACAGATACGCAGTATTTT.

This chain joins TRBV6-4 and TRBJ1-1; the D gene is possibly TRBD1 (6 bases). The CDR3 covers 14 residues. The ends were cut back, 3 bases at V and 4 bases at J, with 12 bases in the middle. Germline loops: CDR1 MRHNA, CDR2 SNTAGT. The CDR3 nucleotides are TGTGCCAGCAGTGAGGTAGGGGGGATCACTGAAGCTTTCTTT. Protein: CASSEVGGITEAFF.

The genes are TRBV6-1 and TRBJ2-5, with D perhaps TRBD1 (5 bases). Germline assignment: CDR1 MNHNS and CDR2 SASEGT. V gave up 7 bases and J gave up 2 bases, with 17 bases separating them. This CDR3 has 15 amino acids. CDR3 in amino acids: CASTFGDRIQETQYF. The CDR3 DNA reads as TGTGCCAGCACCTTCGGAGACAGAATACAAGAGACCCAGTACTTC.

The chain couples TRBV28 to TRBJ1-5, with unresolved D. CDR3 length: 19 residues. Germline CDR1 is MDHEN and CDR2 is SYDVKM. V dropped 2 bases and J dropped 6 bases, with 26 bases sitting between them. The CDR3 DNA reads TGTGCCAGCAGTTTAGTCCTCCTGGGCAGGAGTATTAAGGCTCAGCCCCAGCATTTT. It encodes CASSLVLLGRSIKAQPQHF.

The chain is built from TRBV11-2 and TRBJ2-3; D not certain. CDR3 size: 14 residues. V was clipped by 0 bases and J by 1 base, with 5 bases between them. Germline V gene lookup returns CDR1 SGHAT and CDR2 FQNNGV. In DNA, the CDR3 is TGTGCCAGCAGCTTAGATGAGGGCACAGATACGCAGTATTTT. Its translation: CASSLDEGTDTQYF.

The chain links TRBV10-3 to TRBJ1-2; TRBD1 aligns across 8 bases. The CDR3 length is 15 residues. After removal of 5 bases from V and 0 bases from J, the junction contained 5 bases not matched to a gene. The V gene's germline CDR1 is ENHRY and CDR2 SYGVKD. This chain's CDR3 is CAISHRGLANYGYTF. The CDR3 DNA follows: TGTGCCATCAGTCACAGGGGGTTAGCTAACTATGGCTACACCTTC.

The chain recombines TRBV27 with TRBJ2-3; D call uncertain. Germline V gene data show CDR1 as MNHEY and CDR2 as SMNVEV (reference sequence). V lost 5 bases to trimming and J lost 4 bases, with 13 bases between them. The length of the CDR3 is 14 residues. As DNA, the CDR3 is TGTGCCAGCAGTCCGCCCGGGTTCTCAGATACGCAGTATTTT. As protein: CASSPPGFSDTQYF.

The genes are TRBV5-1 and TRBJ2-5; 8 nucleotides line up with TRBD2. The CDR3 is 15 amino acids. Germline V gene sequence: CDR1 SGHRS, CDR2 YFSETQ. The V gene end was trimmed by 4 bases and the J gene end by 3 bases; junction bases not matched to a gene: 8. CDR3 bases: TGCGCCAGCAGCCCAACAGCGGGAGCGGAAGAGACCCAGTACTTC. Translation: CASSPTAGAEETQYF.

A few counts support this clone. The rearrangement joins TRBV28 to TRBJ1-1; no definite D call. Germline V gene sequence: CDR1 MDHEN, CDR2 SYDVKM. This CDR3 is 11 amino acids long. Here the CDR3 DNA reads TGTGAGGTTCGGGAGAACACTGAAGCTTTCTTT. Translated: CEVRENTEAFF.

This clone was observed at least ten times. V gene TRBV15 combines with J gene TRBJ1-4; D call uncertain. Germline CDR1 is LNHNV and CDR2 is YYDKDF (reference sequence). CDR3 length: 15 residues. Trimming took 0 bases from V and 7 from J, leaving 12 bases between them. CDR3 protein: CATSRDRSTVEKLFF. DNA of the CDR3: TGTGCCACCAGCAGAGATAGGTCGACGGTTGAAAAACTGTTTTTT.